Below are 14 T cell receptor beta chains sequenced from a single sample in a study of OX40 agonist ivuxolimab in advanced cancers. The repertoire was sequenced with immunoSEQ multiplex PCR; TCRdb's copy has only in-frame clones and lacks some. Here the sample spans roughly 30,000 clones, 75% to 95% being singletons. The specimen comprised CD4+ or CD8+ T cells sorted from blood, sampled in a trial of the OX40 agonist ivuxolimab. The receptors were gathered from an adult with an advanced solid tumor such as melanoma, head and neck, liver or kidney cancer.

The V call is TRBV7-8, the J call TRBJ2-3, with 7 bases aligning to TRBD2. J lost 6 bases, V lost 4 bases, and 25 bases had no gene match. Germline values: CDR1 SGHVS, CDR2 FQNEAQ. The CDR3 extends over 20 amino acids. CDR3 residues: CASSSDRSLVGAGEGDTQYF. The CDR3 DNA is TGTGCCAGCAGCTCTGATCGCAGCTTAGTCGGGGCGGGAGAAGGGGATACGCAGTATTTT.

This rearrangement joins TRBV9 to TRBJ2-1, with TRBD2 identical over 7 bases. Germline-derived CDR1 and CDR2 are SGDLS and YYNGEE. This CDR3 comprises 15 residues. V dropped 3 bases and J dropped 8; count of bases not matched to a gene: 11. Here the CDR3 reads CASSELGGGPDEQFF. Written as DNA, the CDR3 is TGTGCCAGCAGCGAGCTCGGGGGAGGGCCTGATGAGCAGTTCTTC.

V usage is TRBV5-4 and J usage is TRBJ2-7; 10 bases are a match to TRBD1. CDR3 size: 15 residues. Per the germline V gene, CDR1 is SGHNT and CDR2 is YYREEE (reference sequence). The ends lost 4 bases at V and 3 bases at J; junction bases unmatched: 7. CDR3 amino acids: CASSLPGQGGYEQYF. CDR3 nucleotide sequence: TGTGCCAGCAGCCTTCCAGGACAGGGGGGCTACGAGCAGTACTTC.

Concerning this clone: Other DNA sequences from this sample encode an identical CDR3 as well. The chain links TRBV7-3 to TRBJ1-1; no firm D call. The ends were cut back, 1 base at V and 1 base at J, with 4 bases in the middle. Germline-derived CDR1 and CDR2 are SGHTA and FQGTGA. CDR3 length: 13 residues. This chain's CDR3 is CASSLMGNTEAFF. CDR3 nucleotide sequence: TGTGCCAGCAGCTTAATGGGGAACACTGAAGCTTTCTTT.

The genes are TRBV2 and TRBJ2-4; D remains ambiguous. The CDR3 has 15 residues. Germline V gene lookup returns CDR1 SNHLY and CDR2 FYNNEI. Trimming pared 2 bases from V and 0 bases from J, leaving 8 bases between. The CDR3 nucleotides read TGTGCCAGCAGTGAACCGGTCCCAGCCAAAAACATTCAGTACTTC. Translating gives CASSEPVPAKNIQYF.

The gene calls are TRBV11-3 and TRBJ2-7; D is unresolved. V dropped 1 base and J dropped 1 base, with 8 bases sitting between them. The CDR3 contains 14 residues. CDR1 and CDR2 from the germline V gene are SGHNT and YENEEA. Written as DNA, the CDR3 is TGTGCCAGCAGCTTAGCCGGGCCGTCCTACGAGCAGTACTTC. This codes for CASSLAGPSYEQYF.

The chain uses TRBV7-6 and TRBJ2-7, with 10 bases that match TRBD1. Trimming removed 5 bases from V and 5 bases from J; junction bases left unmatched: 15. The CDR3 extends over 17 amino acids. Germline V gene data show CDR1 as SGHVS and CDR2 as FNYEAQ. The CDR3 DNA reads TGTGCCAGCAGCCGAGGGACAGGGGAAGGGTTCATCAACGAGCAGTACTTC. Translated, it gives CASSRGTGEGFINEQYF.

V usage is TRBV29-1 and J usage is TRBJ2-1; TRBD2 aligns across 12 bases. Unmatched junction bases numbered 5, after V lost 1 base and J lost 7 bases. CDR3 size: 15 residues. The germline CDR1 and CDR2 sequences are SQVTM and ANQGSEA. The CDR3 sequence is CSVEGETSGRNEQFF. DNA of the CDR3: TGCAGCGTTGAAGGCGAGACTAGCGGGAGAAATGAGCAGTTCTTC.

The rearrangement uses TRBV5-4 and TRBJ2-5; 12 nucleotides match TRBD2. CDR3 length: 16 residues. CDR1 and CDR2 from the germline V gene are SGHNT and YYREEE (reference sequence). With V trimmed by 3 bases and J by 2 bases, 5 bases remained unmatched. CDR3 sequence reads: CASSSRLAGAQETQYF. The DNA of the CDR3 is TGTGCCAGCAGCTCGAGACTAGCGGGAGCACAAGAGACCCAGTACTTC.

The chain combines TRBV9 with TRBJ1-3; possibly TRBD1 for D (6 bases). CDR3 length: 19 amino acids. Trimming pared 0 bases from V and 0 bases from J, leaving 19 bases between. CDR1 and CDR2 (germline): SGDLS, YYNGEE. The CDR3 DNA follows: TGTGCCAGCAGCGTAGATCGAAAGGGGGACCGGACCTCTGGAAACACCATATATTTT. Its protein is CASSVDRKGDRTSGNTIYF.

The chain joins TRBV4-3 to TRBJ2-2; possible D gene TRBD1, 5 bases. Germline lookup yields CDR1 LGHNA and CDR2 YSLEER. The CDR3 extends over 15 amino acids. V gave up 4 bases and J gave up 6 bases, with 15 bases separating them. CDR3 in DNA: TGCGCCAGCAGCCTTTGGGGCGCCACTTCCGGGGAGCTGTTTTTT. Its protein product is CASSLWGATSGELFF.

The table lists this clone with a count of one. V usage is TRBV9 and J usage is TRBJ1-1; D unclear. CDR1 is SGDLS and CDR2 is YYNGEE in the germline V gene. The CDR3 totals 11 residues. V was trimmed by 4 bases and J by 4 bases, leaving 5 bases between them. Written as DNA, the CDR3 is TGTGCCAGCAGCCCAGGCACTGAAGCTTTCTTT. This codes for CASSPGTEAFF.

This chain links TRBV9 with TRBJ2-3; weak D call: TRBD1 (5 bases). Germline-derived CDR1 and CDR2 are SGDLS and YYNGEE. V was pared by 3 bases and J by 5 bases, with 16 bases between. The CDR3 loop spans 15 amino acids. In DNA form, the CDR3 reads TGTGCCAGCAGCGGCCTCCAGGGCGGCGGAGATACGCAGTATTTT. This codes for CASSGLQGGGDTQYF.

CDR3 nucleotide sequence: TGTGCCAGCAGTCCCCGGAGTTATGTGGGAACCGGGGAGCTGTTTTTT. Its protein is CASSPRSYVGTGELFF. The V and J genes are TRBV27 and TRBJ2-2; D gene uncertain. Germline V gene sequence: CDR1 MNHEY, CDR2 SMNVEV (reference sequence). This CDR3 region has 16 residues. V lost 5 bases and J 5 bases, leaving 18 bases between the germline ends.